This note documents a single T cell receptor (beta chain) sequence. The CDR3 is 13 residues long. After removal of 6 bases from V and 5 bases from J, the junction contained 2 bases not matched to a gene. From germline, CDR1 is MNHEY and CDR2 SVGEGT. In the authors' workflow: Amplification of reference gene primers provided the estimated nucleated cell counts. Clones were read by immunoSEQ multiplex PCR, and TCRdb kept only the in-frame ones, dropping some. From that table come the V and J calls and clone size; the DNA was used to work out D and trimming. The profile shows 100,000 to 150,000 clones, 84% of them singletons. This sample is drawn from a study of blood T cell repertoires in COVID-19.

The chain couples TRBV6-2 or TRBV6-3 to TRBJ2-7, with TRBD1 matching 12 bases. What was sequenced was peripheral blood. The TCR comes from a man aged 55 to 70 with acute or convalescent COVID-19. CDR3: CASSRDRGHEQYF. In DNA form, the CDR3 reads TGTGCCAGCAGCCGGGACAGGGGGCACGAGCAGTACTTC.